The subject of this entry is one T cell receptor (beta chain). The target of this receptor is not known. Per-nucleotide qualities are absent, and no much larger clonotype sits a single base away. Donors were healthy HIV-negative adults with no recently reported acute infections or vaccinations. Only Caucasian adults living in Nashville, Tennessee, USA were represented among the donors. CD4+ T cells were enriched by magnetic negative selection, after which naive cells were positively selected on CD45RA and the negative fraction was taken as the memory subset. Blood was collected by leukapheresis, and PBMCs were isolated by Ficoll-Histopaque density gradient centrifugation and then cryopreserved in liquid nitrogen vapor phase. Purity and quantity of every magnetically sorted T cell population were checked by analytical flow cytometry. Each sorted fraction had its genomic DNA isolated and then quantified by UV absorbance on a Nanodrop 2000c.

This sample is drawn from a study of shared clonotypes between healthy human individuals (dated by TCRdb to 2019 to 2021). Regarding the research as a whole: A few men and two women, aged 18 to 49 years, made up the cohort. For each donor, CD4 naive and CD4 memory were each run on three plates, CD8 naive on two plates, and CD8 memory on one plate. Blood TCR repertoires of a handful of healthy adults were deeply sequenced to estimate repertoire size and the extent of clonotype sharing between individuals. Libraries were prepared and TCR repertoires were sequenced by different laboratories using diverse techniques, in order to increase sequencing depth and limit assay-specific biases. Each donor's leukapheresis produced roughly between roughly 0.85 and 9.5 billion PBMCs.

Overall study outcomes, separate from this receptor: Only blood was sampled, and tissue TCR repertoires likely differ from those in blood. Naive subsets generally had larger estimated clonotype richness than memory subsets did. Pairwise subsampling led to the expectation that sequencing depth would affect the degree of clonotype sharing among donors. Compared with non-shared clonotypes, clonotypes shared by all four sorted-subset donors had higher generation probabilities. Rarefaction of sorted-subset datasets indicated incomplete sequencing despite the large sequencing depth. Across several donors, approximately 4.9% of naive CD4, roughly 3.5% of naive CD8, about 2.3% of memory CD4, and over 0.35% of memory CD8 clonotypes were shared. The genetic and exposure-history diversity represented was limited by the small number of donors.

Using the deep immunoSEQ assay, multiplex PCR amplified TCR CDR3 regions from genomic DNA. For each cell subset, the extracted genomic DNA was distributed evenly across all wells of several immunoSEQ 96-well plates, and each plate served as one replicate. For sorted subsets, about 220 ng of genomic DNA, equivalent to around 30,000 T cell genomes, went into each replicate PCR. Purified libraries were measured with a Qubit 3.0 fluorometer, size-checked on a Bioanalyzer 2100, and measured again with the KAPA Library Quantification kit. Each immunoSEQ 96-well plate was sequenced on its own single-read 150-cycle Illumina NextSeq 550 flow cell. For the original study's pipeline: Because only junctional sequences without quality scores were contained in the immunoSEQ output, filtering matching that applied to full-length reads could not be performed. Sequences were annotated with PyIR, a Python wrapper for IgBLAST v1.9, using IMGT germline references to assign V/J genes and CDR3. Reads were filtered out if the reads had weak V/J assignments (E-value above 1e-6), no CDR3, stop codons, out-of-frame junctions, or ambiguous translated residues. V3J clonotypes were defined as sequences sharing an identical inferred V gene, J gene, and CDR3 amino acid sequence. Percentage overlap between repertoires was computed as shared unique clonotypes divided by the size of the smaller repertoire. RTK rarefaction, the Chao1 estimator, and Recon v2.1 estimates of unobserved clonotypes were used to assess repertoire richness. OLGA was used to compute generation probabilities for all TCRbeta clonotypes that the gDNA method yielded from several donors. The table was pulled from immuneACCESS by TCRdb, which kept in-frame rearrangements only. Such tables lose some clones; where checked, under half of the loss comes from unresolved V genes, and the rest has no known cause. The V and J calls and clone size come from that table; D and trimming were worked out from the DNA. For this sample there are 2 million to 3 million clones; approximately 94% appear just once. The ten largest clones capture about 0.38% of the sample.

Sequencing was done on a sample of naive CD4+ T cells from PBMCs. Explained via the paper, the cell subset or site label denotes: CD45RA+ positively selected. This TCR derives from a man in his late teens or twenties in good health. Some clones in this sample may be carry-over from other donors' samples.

The DNA sequence reads TGTGCCAGCAGCGTAAAGCTAGCGGGACTCTACGAGCAGTACTTC. It translates as CASSVKLAGLYEQYF. Recombination linked TRBV9 to TRBJ2-7, and 9 bases in between align with TRBD2. The junction shows trimming of 1 base on V and 3 bases on J, and the gene matches do not reach 5 bases of it. From the cysteine through the phenylalanine, the CDR3 covers 15 amino acids. CDR3 DNA is the only sequence kept; it has 45 bases, read in frame from the first base. CDR1 and CDR2, per the germline V gene, are SGDLS and YYNGEE.